What follows are 31 T cell receptor beta chains derived from one specimen sequenced in a study of blood T cell repertoires in COVID-19. Generated by immunoSEQ multiplex PCR, the TCRdb table keeps only in-frame clones and is missing some. The sample lists under 450,000 clones; roughly 90% were seen once. Sequenced: peripheral blood. The origin of the receptors is a woman in her 40s with COVID-19, enrolled during active disease.

V is TRBV6-2 or TRBV6-3 and J is TRBJ1-5; no clear D. Trimming took off 3 bases at V and 0 bases at J, with 9 bases between the two ends. Germline lookup yields CDR1 MNHEY and CDR2 SVGEGT. The CDR3 is made up of 15 amino acids. CDR3 sequence (DNA): TGTGCCAGCAGTTATATGTACGGTAGCAATCAGCCCCAGCATTTT. Its protein product is CASSYMYGSNQPQHF.

V usage is TRBV7-9 and J usage is TRBJ1-2, with 11 bases matching TRBD1. CDR1 SEHNR and CDR2 FQNEAQ come from the germline V gene (reference sequence). The J segment lost 1 base and the V segment lost 3 bases, leaving 4 bases of the junction unmatched. The CDR3 loop spans 16 amino acids. The CDR3 nucleotides are TGTGCCAGCAGCTTCTGGGACAGGGGGAGTAACTATGGCTACACCTTC. Protein sequence: CASSFWDRGSNYGYTF.

The chain recombines TRBV7-2 with TRBJ1-1; perhaps TRBD1 as D (6 bases). The V end was cut by 5 bases, the J end by 7 bases, with 14 bases between. The CDR3 contains 13 residues. Per the germline V gene, CDR1 is SGHTA and CDR2 is FQGNSA. DNA for the CDR3: TGTGCCAGCAGCGGCCGGACAGCCTATGAAGCTTTCTTT. Amino acids: CASSGRTAYEAFF.

The rearrangement uses TRBV4-1 and TRBJ2-1, with 11 nucleotides matching TRBD2. Germline trimming cut 0 bases from V and 3 bases from J; bases unmatched to any gene: 16. Germline V gene sequence: CDR1 MGHRA, CDR2 YSYEKL. The CDR3 is 21 residues long. The CDR3 DNA is TGCGCCAGCAGCCAAGATCCGGTACTAGCGGGGGTCGGAACTGGCTACAATGAGCAGTTCTTC. This codes for CASSQDPVLAGVGTGYNEQFF.

This rearrangement joins TRBV11-2 to TRBJ2-3; TRBD2 might be the D (5 bases). There are 15 residues in the CDR3. Per the germline V gene, CDR1 is SGHAT and CDR2 is FQNNGV. Trimming cost V 3 bases and J 4 bases, with 14 bases left between them. The CDR3 DNA reads TGTGCCAGCAGCTTTGTGGGAGTGCGTTCAGATACGCAGTATTTT. Amino acids: CASSFVGVRSDTQYF. The full variable domain, in which reference TRBV11-2 and TRBJ2-3 provide the parts outside the CDR3, is EAGVAQSPRYKIIEKRQSVAFWCNPISGHATLYWYQQILGQGPKLLIQFQNNGVVDDSQLPKDRFSAERLKGVDSTLKIQPAKLEDSAVYLCASSFVGVRSDTQYFGPGTRLTVL.

V usage is TRBV5-1 and J usage is TRBJ2-1; 8 bases fit TRBD1. The trim removed 4 bases at V and 0 bases at J, leaving 3 bases unmatched. Germline V gives CDR1 SGHRS, CDR2 YFSETQ. The length of the CDR3 is 15 residues. CDR3 DNA: TGCGCCAGCAGCCCAGGGGGCTTCTCCTACAATGAGCAGTTCTTC. Protein sequence: CASSPGGFSYNEQFF. Looking up the rest from reference TRBV5-1 and TRBJ2-1 gives the full variable domain: KAGVTQTPRYLIKTRGQQVTLSCSPISGHRSVSWYQQTPGQGLQFLFEYFSETQRNKGNFPGRFSGRQFSNSRSEMNVSTLELGDSALYLCASSPGGFSYNEQFFGPGTRLTVL.

The V and J genes are TRBV6-2 or TRBV6-3 and TRBJ1-2; 7 bases match TRBD1. Germline V gene sequence: CDR1 MNHEY, CDR2 SVGEGT. The junction had 7 bases not matched to a gene; V was cut back by 4 bases and J by 5 bases. The CDR3 has 14 amino acids. CDR3 in amino acids: CASSFTGVPYGYTF. The DNA for the CDR3 is TGTGCCAGCAGTTTCACAGGGGTACCTTATGGCTACACCTTC.

J is TRBJ1-2 and V is TRBV5-1; 8 bases match TRBD1. This CDR3 has 13 residues. The germline V gene encodes CDR1 SGHRS and CDR2 YFSETQ. V was pared by 3 bases and J by 8 bases, with 6 bases of the junction left unmatched. This CDR3 reads CASSSVTGDGYTF. CDR3 DNA sequence: TGCGCCAGCAGCTCCGTGACAGGGGACGGCTACACCTTC.

V gene TRBV9 combines with J gene TRBJ1-2; D gene ambiguous. Germline V CDR1 and CDR2: SGDLS, YYNGEE. Trimming removed 4 bases from V and 11 bases from J, with 27 bases in between. The CDR3 runs to 16 residues. The CDR3 loop reads CASSPRESDGLRGYTF. CDR3 DNA sequence: TGTGCCAGCAGCCCACGGGAGTCAGACGGGTTAAGAGGATACACCTTC.

This clone has a single count. The rearrangement links TRBV28 to TRBJ2-5; TRBD2 matches at 11 bases. The CDR3 extends over 20 amino acids. V lost 3 bases and J lost 1; bases outside the gene matches: 16. The germline V gene encodes CDR1 MDHEN and CDR2 SYDVKM. The CDR3 nucleotides read TGTGCCAGCAGTTTTCCGATCGTCAATAGCGGGGGGGTATTCCAAGAGACCCAGTACTTC. It codes for CASSFPIVNSGGVFQETQYF.

This chain joins TRBV28 and TRBJ2-7; 7 nucleotides agree with TRBD1. Trimming cost V 5 bases and J 3 bases; bases outside gene matches: 7. This CDR3 spans 14 amino acids. Germline V lookup: CDR1 MDHEN, CDR2 SYDVKM. CDR3 residues: CASSPRQGRYEQYF. CDR3 DNA: TGTGCCAGCAGTCCTAGACAGGGCCGCTACGAGCAGTACTTC.

This chain joins TRBV28 and TRBJ1-5; the D gene is possibly TRBD1 (6 bases). The germline gives CDR1 MDHEN, CDR2 SYDVKM. This CDR3 is built from 18 residues. V was cut by 6 bases and J by 0 bases, with 21 bases left in between. The CDR3 sequence is CASSRSKLRTVSNQPQHF. CDR3 bases: TGTGCCAGCAGCCGCTCCAAACTTAGGACAGTTAGCAATCAGCCCCAGCATTTT.

In the case of this clone: At the DNA level, this CDR3 is encoded by other sequences in the same sample as well. J is TRBJ2-7 and V is TRBV11-2; TRBD2 is a possible D gene (5 bases). This CDR3 comprises 13 residues. V lost 6 bases and J 1 base, leaving 10 bases between the germline ends. In germline, CDR1 is SGHAT, CDR2 FQNNGV. CDR3 region: CASSFTGSYEQYF. The DNA for the CDR3 is TGTGCCAGCAGTTTTACGGGGTCCTACGAGCAGTACTTC. Variable domain in full (rest from reference TRBV11-2 and TRBJ2-7): EAGVAQSPRYKIIEKRQSVAFWCNPISGHATLYWYQQILGQGPKLLIQFQNNGVVDDSQLPKDRFSAERLKGVDSTLKIQPAKLEDSAVYLCASSFTGSYEQYFGPGTRLTVT.

This rearrangement joins TRBV27 to TRBJ2-2; D gene unclear. Germline assignment: CDR1 MNHEY and CDR2 SMNVEV (reference sequence). The germline V and J ends were trimmed by 2 bases and 4 bases, with 11 bases remaining between them. This CDR3 has 15 residues. The CDR3 loop reads CASSLHPRGTGELFF. The CDR3 nucleotides read TGTGCCAGCAGTTTACACCCTCGCGGCACCGGGGAGCTGTTTTTT.

V gene TRBV3-1 (or the pseudogene TRBV3-2) combines with J gene TRBJ1-1, with 8 bases identical to TRBD1. Per germline, CDR1 LGHDT and CDR2 YNNKEL (reference sequence). J lost 5 bases, V lost 9 bases, and 5 bases had no gene match. CDR3 size: 12 residues. This chain's CDR3 is CASQNRGTEAFF. The CDR3 nucleotides are TGTGCCAGTCAAAACAGGGGGACTGAAGCTTTCTTT.

The V call is TRBV5-1, the J call TRBJ2-1; TRBD2 agrees at 7 bases. CDR1 and CDR2 (germline): SGHRS, YFSETQ. CDR3 length: 15 residues. V shed 3 bases, J shed 8 bases, and the junction held 11 bases outside the gene matches. This chain's CDR3 is CASSSGGSREDEQFF. In DNA form, the CDR3 reads TGCGCCAGCAGCTCCGGGGGGTCACGCGAGGATGAGCAGTTCTTC.

This chain joins TRBV9 and TRBJ2-1; 9 bases align to TRBD2. The CDR3 contains 16 residues. The germline CDR1 and CDR2 sequences are SGDLS and YYNGEE. V dropped 2 bases and J dropped 1; count of bases not matched to a gene: 4. The CDR3 region has the DNA TGTGCCAGCAGCGTCATAGCGGGAGTATCCTACAATGAGCAGTTCTTC. Translation: CASSVIAGVSYNEQFF. Looking up the rest from reference TRBV9 and TRBJ2-1 gives the full variable domain: DSGVTQTPKHLITATGQRVTLRCSPRSGDLSVYWYQQSLDQGLQFLIQYYNGEERAKGNILERFSAQQFPDLHSELNLSSLELGDSALYFCASSVIAGVSYNEQFFGPGTRLTVL.

Written as DNA, the CDR3 is TGCAGCGTGGGCTGGCAGGGAGGCGAAAAACTGTTTTTT. This encodes CSVGWQGGEKLFF. The chain uses TRBV29-1 and TRBJ1-4, with a weak D call TRBD1 (5 bases). Germline V gene sequence: CDR1 SQVTM, CDR2 ANQGSEA. CDR3 length equals 13 residues. The V end was cut by 6 bases, the J end by 8 bases, with 16 bases between.

This clone has a single count. The V and J genes are TRBV28 and TRBJ1-5; D ambiguous. The germline V and J ends were trimmed by 3 bases and 8 bases, with 8 bases remaining between them. From germline, CDR1 is MDHEN and CDR2 SYDVKM. CDR3 length: 12 residues. The CDR3 reads CASSFSVEPQHF. In nucleotides, the CDR3 is TGTGCCAGCAGTTTTTCGGTGGAGCCCCAGCATTTT.

The rearrangement links TRBV7-9 to TRBJ2-5; D gene unclear. Germline values: CDR1 SEHNR, CDR2 FQNEAQ (reference sequence). Trimming removed 1 base from V and 5 bases from J, with 8 bases in between. The CDR3 consists of 13 residues. CDR3 nucleotide sequence: TGTGCCAGCAGCTTAGGAGTGTTGGAGACCCAGTACTTC. Encoded protein: CASSLGVLETQYF.

This chain joins TRBV18 and TRBJ1-5; 7 bases are shared with TRBD1. V was clipped by 6 bases and J by 5 bases; unmatched bases: 10. The germline V gene encodes CDR1 KGHSH and CDR2 LQKENI. The CDR3 length is 15 residues. The CDR3 region has the DNA TGTGCCAGCTCGCCCATGTCAGGGGGGCATCAGCCCCAGCATTTT. Translating gives CASSPMSGGHQPQHF.

J is TRBJ2-7 and V is TRBV11-2; perhaps TRBD2 as D (6 bases). Germline-derived CDR1 and CDR2 are SGHAT and FQNNGV. The CDR3 is made up of 13 amino acids. The V end lost 5 bases, the J end lost 6 bases, and 14 bases lay between the germline ends. The CDR3 nucleotides read TGTGCCAGCAGCCCCACGCGGGGAGGCGAGCAGTACTTC. Protein sequence: CASSPTRGGEQYF.

V and J are TRBV7-3 and TRBJ1-6; no definite D call. Trimming took off 5 bases at V and 4 bases at J, with 12 bases between the two ends. Per germline, CDR1 SGHTA and CDR2 FQGTGA. The CDR3 contains 15 residues. CDR3 amino acids: CASSIRRGYNSPLHF. The CDR3 nucleotides read TGTGCCAGCAGCATCCGACGGGGATATAATTCACCCCTCCACTTT. Supplemented by reference TRBV7-3 and TRBJ1-6, the full variable domain reads GAGVSQTPSNKVTEKGKYVELRCDPISGHTALYWYRQSLGQGPEFLIYFQGTGAADDSGLPNDRFFAVRPEGSVSTLKIQRTERGDSAVYLCASSIRRGYNSPLHFGNGTRLTVT.

This clone was detected only once. This chain links TRBV9 with TRBJ2-3; TRBD2 agrees at 9 bases. This CDR3 is 14 amino acids long. V lost 2 bases to trimming and J lost 3 bases; unmatched junction nucleotides: 1. Germline CDR1 SGDLS, CDR2 YYNGEE. This CDR3 is CASSVSGSTDTQYF. The CDR3 DNA follows: TGTGCCAGCAGCGTTAGCGGGAGTACAGATACGCAGTATTTT.

The chain recombines TRBV30 with TRBJ1-1; weak D call: TRBD1 (5 bases). The CDR3 runs to 13 residues. The germline V gene encodes CDR1 GTSNPN and CDR2 SVGIG (reference sequence). The V end was cut by 1 base, the J end by 4 bases, with 10 bases between. CDR3 DNA sequence: TGTGCCTGGAGTGGGGGCGGTGGCACTGAAGCTTTCTTT. Amino acids: CAWSGGGGTEAFF. The full variable domain, completed using reference TRBV30 and TRBJ1-1, is SQTIHQWPATLVQPVGSPLSLECTVEGTSNPNLYWYRQAAGRGLQLLFYSVGIGQISSEVPQNLSASRPQDRQFILSSKKLLLSDSGFYLCAWSGGGGTEAFFGQGTRLTVV.

The chain's CDR3 is CATSWGSPFEAFF. CDR3 nucleotide sequence: TGTGCCACCAGTTGGGGCTCGCCATTCGAAGCTTTCTTT. The rearrangement uses TRBV19 and TRBJ1-1; a possible D gene is TRBD1 (5 bases). The CDR3 is made up of 13 amino acids. CDR1 and CDR2 (germline): LNHDA, SQIVND (reference sequence). Trimming removed 10 bases at V and 8 bases at J, with 20 bases between.

Regarding this clone: Germline and junction disagree at one end, which may indicate a read error. The chain has TRBV7-7 and TRBJ2-1; TRBD2 aligns across 10 bases. Looked up from germline, CDR1 is SSHAT and CDR2 is FNYEAQ (reference sequence). This CDR3 is 15 amino acids long. The CDR3 spells CASSIAGGSYNEQFF. Here the CDR3 DNA reads TGTGCTAGCAGCATAGCGGGAGGCTCCTACAATGAGCAGTTCTTC.

This clone was recorded once. Other nucleotide sequences from this sample produce the same CDR3. This chain uses TRBV7-9 with TRBJ1-1, with a possible D match to TRBD1 (6 bases). Germline CDR1 SEHNR, CDR2 FQNEAQ (reference sequence). The ends were cut back, 5 bases at V and 1 base at J, with 8 bases in the middle. This CDR3 comprises 13 residues. The CDR3 loop is CASSQDRNTEAFF. In nucleotides, the CDR3 is TGTGCCAGCAGCCAGGACAGGAACACTGAAGCTTTCTTT.

J is TRBJ2-7 and V is TRBV7-2; no reliable D call. Germline V gene sequence: CDR1 SGHTA, CDR2 FQGNSA. The ends were cut back, 2 bases at V and 5 bases at J, with 4 bases in the middle. The CDR3 totals 11 residues. The CDR3 spells CASSLLHEQYF. DNA for the CDR3: TGTGCCAGCAGCTTACTCCACGAGCAGTACTTC.

This sequence joins TRBV5-4 and TRBJ2-1, with TRBD2 matching over 7 bases. This CDR3 spans 15 amino acids. V shed 5 bases, J shed 6 bases, and the junction held 11 bases outside the gene matches. Germline CDR1 SGHNT, CDR2 YYREEE (reference sequence). CDR3 sequence reads: CASRAGVAISNEQFF. The CDR3 DNA reads as TGTGCCAGCAGGGCGGGGGTAGCGATCTCCAATGAGCAGTTCTTC. The whole variable domain, filled in from reference TRBV5-4 and TRBJ2-1, reads ETGVTQSPTHLIKTRGQQVTLRCSSQSGHNTVSWYQQALGQGPQFIFQYYREEENGRGNFPPRFSGLQFPNYSSELNVNALELDDSALYLCASRAGVAISNEQFFGPGTRLTVL.

V and J are TRBV28 and TRBJ1-1; TRBD1 matches at 11 bases. The trim removed 11 bases at V and 5 bases at J, leaving 4 bases unmatched. This CDR3 spans 12 amino acids. Germline V CDR1 and CDR2: MDHEN, SYDVKM. Written as DNA, the CDR3 is TGTGCCGGTAGGGACAGGGGGACTGAAGCTTTCTTT. This codes for CAGRDRGTEAFF.